A single sample is the source of the 30 T cell receptor beta chains below, sequenced in a study of beta chain features in type 1 diabetes. The entirety of the isolated RNA underwent reverse transcription, so expressed TCRB transcripts were sequenced. Produced via immunoSEQ multiplex PCR; TCRdb's table is partial and in-frame only. The sample yields fewer than 550,000 clones, 10% to 12% seen once. Sequencing was done on a sample of naive CD4+ T cells from blood. These TCRs come from a woman younger than 30 in good health.

This clone was recorded a few times. The chain is built from TRBV7-9 and TRBJ1-4; maybe TRBD1 (5 bases). The germline V and J ends were trimmed by 1 base and 3 bases, with 15 bases remaining between them. Germline V gives CDR1 SEHNR, CDR2 FQNEAQ (reference sequence). The CDR3 is 17 amino acids. In DNA form, the CDR3 reads TGTGCCAGCAGCTTAGACTTGGTGCGGGGCGCTAATGAAAAACTGTTTTTT. As protein: CASSLDLVRGANEKLFF.

This clone came up a few times. The chain combines TRBV9 with TRBJ2-5; D is unresolved. The CDR3 contains 11 residues. V gave up 4 bases and J gave up 4 bases, with 5 bases separating them. Germline assignment: CDR1 SGDLS and CDR2 YYNGEE. For the CDR3, the DNA is TGTGCCAGCAGCATCCGAGAGACCCAGTACTTC. Protein: CASSIRETQYF.

Only a few counts were recorded for this clone. The rearrangement links TRBV6-5 to TRBJ2-5; D gene uncertain. The V end was cut by 4 bases, the J end by 5 bases, with 8 bases between. Germline lookup yields CDR1 MNHEY and CDR2 SVGAGI. The CDR3 loop spans 12 amino acids. CDR3 in amino acids: CASSSGSETQYF. In DNA, the CDR3 is TGTGCCAGCAGTTCAGGATCGGAGACCCAGTACTTC.

This chain connects TRBV30 to TRBJ1-1; weak D call: TRBD1 (5 bases). The CDR3 length is 13 residues. CDR1 and CDR2 from the germline V gene are GTSNPN and SVGIG (reference sequence). The V end lost 5 bases, the J end lost 0 bases, and 10 bases lay between the germline ends. For the CDR3, the DNA is TGTGCCTGGGAAAAACAGGTGAACACTGAAGCTTTCTTT. Translation gives CAWEKQVNTEAFF.

The chain employs TRBV19 and TRBJ2-5; no clear D. CDR3 length equals 13 residues. Germline V lookup: CDR1 LNHDA, CDR2 SQIVND (reference sequence). V dropped 4 bases and J dropped 2 bases, with 8 bases sitting between them. CDR3 region: CASSTSKQETQYF. Here the CDR3 DNA reads TGTGCCAGTAGTACCAGTAAGCAAGAGACCCAGTACTTC.

The chain links TRBV7-2 to TRBJ1-1; no firm D call. The CDR3 sequence is 13 residues long. The ends were cut back, 5 bases at V and 5 bases at J, with 12 bases in the middle. Looked up from germline, CDR1 is SGHTA and CDR2 is FQGNSA. This CDR3 reads CASSPTSGTEAFF. The DNA for the CDR3 is TGTGCCAGCAGCCCTACGTCGGGGACTGAAGCTTTCTTT. Together with reference TRBV7-2 and TRBJ1-1, the CDR3 gives the full variable domain: GAGVSQSPSNKVTEKGKDVELRCDPISGHTALYWYRQSLGQGLEFLIYFQGNSAPDKSGLPSDRFSAERTGGSVSTLTIQRTQQEDSAVYLCASSPTSGTEAFFGQGTRLTVV.

The V call is TRBV2, the J call TRBJ1-2, with D possibly TRBD1 on 5 matching bases. Trimming removed 6 bases from V and 8 bases from J, with 16 bases in between. The CDR3 spans 13 residues. Germline CDR1 and CDR2: SNHLY and FYNNEI. The CDR3 is CASRPGYPEGYTF. In nucleotides, the CDR3 is TGTGCCAGCAGACCAGGGTACCCCGAGGGCTACACCTTC.

This clone was counted between two and nine times. The chain links TRBV28 to TRBJ1-5; TRBD1 aligns across 11 bases. Losses at the gene ends were 7 bases for V and 7 bases for J; bases not matched to a gene: 6. This CDR3 has 14 amino acids. Germline V gene data show CDR1 as MDHEN and CDR2 as SYDVKM. The CDR3, as DNA: TGTGCCAGCACAATAGGGACAGGGGGACAGCCCCAGCATTTT. Residues: CASTIGTGGQPQHF.

This clone was observed a few times. The chain links TRBV25-1 to TRBJ1-2, with 7 bases that match TRBD1. The CDR3 is 13 amino acids. Looked up from germline, CDR1 is MGHDK and CDR2 is SYGVNS. With V trimmed by 5 bases and J by 6 bases, 6 bases remained unmatched. The CDR3 here is CASSTFDRDGYTF. The CDR3 DNA is TGTGCCAGCAGTACATTCGACAGGGATGGCTACACCTTC.

CDR3 sequence: CASSAPGVTGSGANVLTF. In nucleotides, the CDR3 is TGTGCCAGCAGTGCTCCGGGAGTTACAGGGTCTGGGGCCAACGTCCTGACTTTC. The chain links TRBV25-1 to TRBJ2-6, with D perhaps assigned TRBD1 or TRBD2 (6 bases each). V was trimmed by 4 bases and J by 1 base, leaving 17 bases between them. In germline, CDR1 is MGHDK, CDR2 SYGVNS. The CDR3 consists of 18 residues.

This chain links TRBV5-8 with TRBJ2-1; 11 nucleotides line up with TRBD2. Germline CDR1 reads SGHTS; CDR2 reads YDEGEE. With 4 bases clipped from V and 6 bases from J, the junction kept 6 bases outside the gene matches. The CDR3 extends over 15 amino acids. Here the CDR3 reads CASSPKGLAANEQFF. The CDR3 DNA follows: TGTGCCAGCAGCCCAAAGGGACTAGCGGCCAATGAGCAGTTCTTC.

This clone has more than one count but fewer than ten. The rearrangement links TRBV4-2 to TRBJ2-4; maybe TRBD2 (6 bases). This CDR3 is built from 17 residues. CDR1 LGHNA and CDR2 YNFKEQ come from the germline V gene. V dropped 3 bases and J dropped 1 base, with 16 bases sitting between them. CDR3 sequence: CASSHVLASRAKNIQYF. The CDR3 nucleotides are TGTGCCAGCAGCCATGTACTAGCCTCCCGGGCCAAAAACATTCAGTACTTC.

This clone has a single count. The sample contains more than one DNA sequence encoding this CDR3. The chain has TRBV5-1 and TRBJ1-2; D unclear. CDR3 size: 12 residues. V dropped 0 bases and J dropped 4 bases, with 4 bases sitting between them. Germline lookup yields CDR1 SGHRS and CDR2 YFSETQ. The CDR3 reads CASSLGVYGYTF. DNA of the CDR3: TGCGCCAGCAGCTTGGGCGTCTATGGCTACACCTTC.

This clone came up a few times. This chain links TRBV9 with TRBJ2-3; 8 nucleotides match TRBD2. Germline trimming cut 0 bases from V and 2 bases from J; bases unmatched to any gene: 5. The CDR3 is 16 amino acids. The germline V gene has CDR1 SGDLS and CDR2 YYNGEE. The DNA of the CDR3 is TGTGCCAGCAGCGTAGAGGGACTAGGAGTCACAGATACGCAGTATTTT. This sequence encodes CASSVEGLGVTDTQYF.

This clone was seen only a few times. The rearrangement links TRBV30 to TRBJ2-3, with 7 bases that match TRBD2. V trimming: 5 bases; J trimming: 2 bases; junction bases outside the gene matches: 4. The CDR3 spans 13 residues. From germline, CDR1 is GTSNPN and CDR2 SVGIG (reference sequence). The CDR3 reads CAWGRGSTDTQYF. CDR3 DNA sequence: TGTGCCTGGGGGCGGGGGTCCACAGATACGCAGTATTTT.

In its sample, this clone was seen a few times. The chain recombines TRBV29-1 with TRBJ1-2; 11 positions match TRBD1. V trimming: 6 bases; J trimming: 4 bases; junction bases outside the gene matches: 16. This CDR3 contains 17 residues. Per the germline V gene, CDR1 is SQVTM and CDR2 is ANQGSEA. The CDR3: CSVLRGTGGTTGYGYTF. The CDR3 DNA is TGCAGCGTCCTCCGGGGGACAGGGGGTACTACTGGCTATGGCTACACCTTC.

In DNA form, the CDR3 reads TGTGCCAGCAGCCCTAACTCTGGGGCCAACGTCCTGACTTTC. Protein sequence: CASSPNSGANVLTF. This sequence joins TRBV27 and TRBJ2-6; D is undetermined. Trimming removed 6 bases from V and 0 bases from J, with 6 bases in between. Looked up from germline, CDR1 is MNHEY and CDR2 is SMNVEV (reference sequence). There are 14 residues in the CDR3. Full variable domain (rest looked up from reference TRBV27 and TRBJ2-6): EAQVTQNPRYLITVTGKKLTVTCSQNMNHEYMSWYRQDPGLGLRQIYYSMNVEVTDKGDVPEGYKVSRKEKRNFPLILESPSPNQTSLYFCASSPNSGANVLTFGAGSRLTVL.

This chain links TRBV7-6 with TRBJ2-2; the D is unclear. Looked up from germline, CDR1 is SGHVS and CDR2 is FNYEAQ. Between the trimmed V and J ends, which lost 3 bases and 0 bases, there was a span of 14 bases. This CDR3 comprises 17 residues. Here the CDR3 reads CASSFRLRQTNTGELFF. The CDR3 nucleotides read TGTGCCAGCAGCTTTAGGCTGAGGCAAACGAACACCGGGGAGCTGTTTTTT.

This clone was seen a few times. The gene calls are TRBV10-3 and TRBJ2-7; D unclear. In germline, CDR1 is ENHRY, CDR2 SYGVKD. CDR3 length: 11 amino acids. The ends were cut back, 2 bases at V and 5 bases at J, with 4 bases in the middle. In DNA, the CDR3 is TGTGCCATCAGTGAGGTGGACGAGCAGTACTTC. It encodes CAISEVDEQYF.

The chain is built from TRBV14 and TRBJ2-1; unclear D gene. The CDR3 totals 13 residues. Per the germline V gene, CDR1 is SGHDN and CDR2 is FVKESK. Trimming removed 5 bases from V and 15 bases from J, with 20 bases in between. The CDR3 sequence is CASSYYTSQRRFF. As DNA, the CDR3 is TGTGCCAGCAGCTACTATACTTCCCAGAGACGGTTCTTC.

The V and J genes are TRBV7-3 and TRBJ2-1, with 7 bases identical to TRBD2. The germline CDR1 and CDR2 sequences are SGHTA and FQGTGA. V shed 1 base, J shed 2 bases, and the junction held 14 bases outside the gene matches. This CDR3 comprises 19 residues. This CDR3 is CASSLIQRGSGRAYNEQFF. The CDR3 nucleotides read TGTGCCAGCAGCTTAATACAACGAGGGTCGGGGAGGGCCTACAATGAGCAGTTCTTC.

This clone was counted only a few times. The chain uses TRBV14 and TRBJ1-3; D gene uncertain. In germline, CDR1 is SGHDN, CDR2 FVKESK. The CDR3 is 15 residues long. The V end was cut by 3 bases, the J end by 0 bases, with 9 bases between. This CDR3 is CASSQDFHSGNTIYF. Written as DNA, the CDR3 is TGTGCCAGCAGCCAGGACTTCCACTCTGGAAACACCATATATTTT.

The chain is built from TRBV7-2 and TRBJ1-4, with D tentatively TRBD1 (6 bases). Germline V lookup: CDR1 SGHTA, CDR2 FQGNSA. V dropped 5 bases and J dropped 2 bases, with 9 bases sitting between them. There are 14 residues in the CDR3. The CDR3 coding sequence is TGTGCCAGCAGCATCAGGGGTACTAATGAAAAACTGTTTTTT. Encoded protein: CASSIRGTNEKLFF.

This clone showed up just a few times. CDR3 in DNA: TGTGCCAGCAGTCGAAGGTTGGGGAACACCGGGGAGCTGTTTTTT. Translated, it gives CASSRRLGNTGELFF. The gene calls are TRBV7-2 and TRBJ2-2; no clear D gene. CDR1 and CDR2 from the germline V gene are SGHTA and FQGNSA. The CDR3 is made up of 15 amino acids. Trimming took off 6 bases at V and 1 base at J, with 12 bases between the two ends.

The rearrangement joins TRBV14 to TRBJ2-7; D unclear. Germline V gene data show CDR1 as SGHDN and CDR2 as FVKESK. Between the trimmed V and J ends, which lost 4 bases and 2 bases, there was a span of 9 bases. The CDR3 has 13 amino acids. CDR3 region: CASSPRIPYEQYF. The DNA of the CDR3 is TGTGCCAGCAGCCCTCGTATACCCTACGAGCAGTACTTC.

The chain employs TRBV10-3 and TRBJ1-2; TRBD1 aligns across 7 bases. The V and J ends lost 5 bases and 2 bases, in that order; junction bases with no gene match: 5. CDR1 is ENHRY and CDR2 is SYGVKD in the germline V gene. CDR3 length equals 14 residues. The CDR3 protein is CAISKTGLNYGYTF. The CDR3 DNA is TGTGCCATCAGTAAGACAGGGTTGAACTATGGCTACACCTTC.

The CDR3: CASSGRQGFSNQPQHF. CDR3 DNA: TGTGCCAGCAGCGGTCGACAGGGGTTTAGCAATCAGCCCCAGCATTTT. The J gene is TRBJ1-5, the V gene TRBV7-2; TRBD1 matches at 8 bases. This CDR3 has 16 amino acids. Germline CDR1 SGHTA, CDR2 FQGNSA. V shed 5 bases, J shed 0 bases, and the junction held 6 bases outside the gene matches.

The V gene is TRBV14, the J gene TRBJ2-3; perhaps TRBD2 as D (6 bases). The V end was cut by 2 bases, the J end by 6 bases, with 18 bases between. This CDR3 spans 16 amino acids. Per germline, CDR1 SGHDN and CDR2 FVKESK. CDR3 residues: CASSQLAKGKRDTQYF. Here the CDR3 DNA reads TGTGCCAGCAGCCAACTAGCGAAGGGGAAGAGGGATACGCAGTATTTT.

The sample holds a few counts of this clone. With a much larger clone just one base away, this may be a read error. The identical CDR3 is also encoded by other nucleotide sequences in the sample. The chain couples TRBV5-4 to TRBJ2-3; D uncertain. The CDR3 is made up of 11 amino acids. V was pared by 4 bases and J by 2 bases, with 2 bases between. Looked up from germline, CDR1 is SGHNT and CDR2 is YYREEE (reference sequence). The CDR3 DNA follows: TGTGCCAGCAGCGTCACAGATACGCAGTATTTT. Translated: CASSVTDTQYF.

As regards this clone: The same CDR3 arises from other DNA sequences in this sample as well. The chain links TRBV28 to TRBJ2-7; unclear D gene. The CDR3 runs 12 residues. With 3 bases removed from V and 4 bases from J, the gap between germline ends came to 7 bases. The germline V gene encodes CDR1 MDHEN and CDR2 SYDVKM. The DNA of the CDR3 is TGTGCCAGCAGTTTGCGCGGTTACGAGCAGTACGTC. Protein product: CASSLRGYEQYV.